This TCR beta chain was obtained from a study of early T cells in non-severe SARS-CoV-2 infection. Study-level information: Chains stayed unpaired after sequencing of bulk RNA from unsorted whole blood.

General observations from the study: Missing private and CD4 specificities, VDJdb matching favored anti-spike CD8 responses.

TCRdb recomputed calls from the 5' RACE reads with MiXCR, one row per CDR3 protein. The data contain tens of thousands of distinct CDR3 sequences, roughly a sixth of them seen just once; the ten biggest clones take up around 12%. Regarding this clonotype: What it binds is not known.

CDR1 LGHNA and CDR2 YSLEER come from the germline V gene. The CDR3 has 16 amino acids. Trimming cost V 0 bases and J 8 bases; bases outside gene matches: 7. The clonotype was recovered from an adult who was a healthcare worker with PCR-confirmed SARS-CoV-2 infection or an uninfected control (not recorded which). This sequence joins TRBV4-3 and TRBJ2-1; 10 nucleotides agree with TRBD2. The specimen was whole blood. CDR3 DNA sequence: TGCGCCAGCAGCCAAGATCTAGCTAGCGGGAGCGATGAGCAGTTCTTC. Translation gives CASSQDLASGSDEQFF.